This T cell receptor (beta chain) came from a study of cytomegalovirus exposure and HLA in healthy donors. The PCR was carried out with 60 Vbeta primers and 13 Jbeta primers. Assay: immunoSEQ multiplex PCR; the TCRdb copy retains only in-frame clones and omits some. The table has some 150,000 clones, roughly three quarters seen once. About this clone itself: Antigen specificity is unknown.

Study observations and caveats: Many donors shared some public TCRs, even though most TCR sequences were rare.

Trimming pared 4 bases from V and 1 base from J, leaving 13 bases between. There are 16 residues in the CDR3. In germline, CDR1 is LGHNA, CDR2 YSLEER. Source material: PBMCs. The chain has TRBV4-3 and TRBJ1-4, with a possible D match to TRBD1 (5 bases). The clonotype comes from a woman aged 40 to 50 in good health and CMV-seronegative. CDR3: CASSLSDSKTNEKLFF. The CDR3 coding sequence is TGCGCCAGCAGCCTATCCGACAGTAAAACTAATGAAAAACTGTTTTTT.